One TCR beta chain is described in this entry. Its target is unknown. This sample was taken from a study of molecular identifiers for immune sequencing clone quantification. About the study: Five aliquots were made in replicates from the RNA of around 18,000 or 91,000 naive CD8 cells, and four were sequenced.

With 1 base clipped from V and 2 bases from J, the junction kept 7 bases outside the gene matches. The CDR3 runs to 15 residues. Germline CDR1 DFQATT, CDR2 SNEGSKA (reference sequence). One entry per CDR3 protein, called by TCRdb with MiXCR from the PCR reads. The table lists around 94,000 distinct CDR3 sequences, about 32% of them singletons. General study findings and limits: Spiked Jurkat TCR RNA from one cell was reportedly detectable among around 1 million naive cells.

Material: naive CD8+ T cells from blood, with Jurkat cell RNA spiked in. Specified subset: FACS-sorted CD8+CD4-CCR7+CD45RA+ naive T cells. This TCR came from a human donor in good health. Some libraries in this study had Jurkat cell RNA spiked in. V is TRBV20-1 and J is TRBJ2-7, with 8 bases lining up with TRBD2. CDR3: CSARGSSGSTYEQYF. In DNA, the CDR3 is TGCAGTGCTAGAGGATCCAGCGGGAGCACCTACGAGCAGTACTTC.